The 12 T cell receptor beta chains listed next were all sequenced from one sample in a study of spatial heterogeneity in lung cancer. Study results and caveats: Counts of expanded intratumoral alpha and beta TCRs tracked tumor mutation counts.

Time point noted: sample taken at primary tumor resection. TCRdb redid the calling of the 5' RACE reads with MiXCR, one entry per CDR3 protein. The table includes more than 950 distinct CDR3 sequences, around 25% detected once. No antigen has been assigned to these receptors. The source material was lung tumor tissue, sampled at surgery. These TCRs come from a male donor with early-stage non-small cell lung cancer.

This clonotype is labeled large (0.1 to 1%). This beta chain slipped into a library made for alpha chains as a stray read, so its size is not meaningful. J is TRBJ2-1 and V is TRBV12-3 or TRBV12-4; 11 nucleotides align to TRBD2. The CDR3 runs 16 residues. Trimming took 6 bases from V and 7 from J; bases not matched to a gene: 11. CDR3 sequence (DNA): TGTGCCAGCAGCCCCACCGGGACTAGCGGAAAAAATGAGCAGTTCTTC. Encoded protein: CASSPTGTSGKNEQFF.

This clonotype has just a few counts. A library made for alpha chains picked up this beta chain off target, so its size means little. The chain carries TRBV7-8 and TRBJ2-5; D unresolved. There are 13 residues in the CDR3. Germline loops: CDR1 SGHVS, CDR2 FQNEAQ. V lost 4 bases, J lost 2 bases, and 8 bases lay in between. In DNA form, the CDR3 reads TGTGCCAGCAGCTCCGACCTACAAGAGACCCAGTACTTC. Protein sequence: CASSSDLQETQYF.

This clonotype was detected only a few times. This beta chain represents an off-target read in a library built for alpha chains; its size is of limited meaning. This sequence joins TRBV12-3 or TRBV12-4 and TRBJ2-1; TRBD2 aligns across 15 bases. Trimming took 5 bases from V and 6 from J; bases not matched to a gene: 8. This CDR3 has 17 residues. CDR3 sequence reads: CASSLGLAGGVSNEQFF. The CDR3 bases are TGTGCCAGCAGTCTTGGACTAGCGGGAGGGGTCTCCAATGAGCAGTTCTTC.

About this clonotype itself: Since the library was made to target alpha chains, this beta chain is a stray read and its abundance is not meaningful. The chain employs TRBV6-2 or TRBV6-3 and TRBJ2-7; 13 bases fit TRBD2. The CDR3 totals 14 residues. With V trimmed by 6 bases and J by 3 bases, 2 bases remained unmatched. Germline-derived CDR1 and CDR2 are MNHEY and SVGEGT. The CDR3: CASRGTSGIYEQYF. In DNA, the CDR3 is TGTGCCAGCAGGGGGACTAGCGGGATCTACGAGCAGTACTTC.

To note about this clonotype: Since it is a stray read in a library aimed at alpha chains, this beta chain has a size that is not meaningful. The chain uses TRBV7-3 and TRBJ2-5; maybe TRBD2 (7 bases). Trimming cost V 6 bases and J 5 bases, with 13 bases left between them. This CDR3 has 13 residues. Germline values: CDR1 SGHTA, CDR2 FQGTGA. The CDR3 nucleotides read TGTGCCAGCAGTGCGGGGGCCAGGGAGACCCAGTACTTC. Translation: CASSAGARETQYF.

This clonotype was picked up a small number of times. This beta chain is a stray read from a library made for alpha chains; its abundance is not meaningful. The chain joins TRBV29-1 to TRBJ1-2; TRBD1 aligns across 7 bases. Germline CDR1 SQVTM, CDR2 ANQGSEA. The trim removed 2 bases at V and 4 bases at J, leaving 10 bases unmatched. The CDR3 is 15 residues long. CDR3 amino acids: CSVENGAGGFYGYTF. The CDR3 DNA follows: TGCAGCGTTGAAAACGGGGCAGGGGGTTTCTATGGCTACACCTTC. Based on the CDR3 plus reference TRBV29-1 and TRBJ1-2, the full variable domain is SAVISQKPSRDICQRGTSLTIQCQVDSQVTMMFWYRQQPGQSLTLIATANQGSEATYESGFVIDKFPISRPNLTFSTLTVSNMSPEDSSIYLCSVENGAGGFYGYTFGSGTRLTVV.

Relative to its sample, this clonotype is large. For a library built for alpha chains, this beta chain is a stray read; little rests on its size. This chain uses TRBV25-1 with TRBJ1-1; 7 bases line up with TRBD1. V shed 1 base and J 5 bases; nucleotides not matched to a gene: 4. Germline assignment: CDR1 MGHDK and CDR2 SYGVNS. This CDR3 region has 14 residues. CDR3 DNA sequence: TGTGCCAGCAGTGAATTCGACAGGGTAACTGAAGCTTTCTTT. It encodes CASSEFDRVTEAFF.

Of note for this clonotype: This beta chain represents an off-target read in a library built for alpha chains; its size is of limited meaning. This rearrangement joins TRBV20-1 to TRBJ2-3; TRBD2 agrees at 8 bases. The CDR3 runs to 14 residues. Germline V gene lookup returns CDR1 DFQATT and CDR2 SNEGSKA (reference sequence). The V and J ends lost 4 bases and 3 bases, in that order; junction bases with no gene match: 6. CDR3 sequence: CSAKAGVATDTQYF. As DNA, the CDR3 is TGCAGTGCTAAAGCGGGAGTGGCAACAGATACGCAGTATTTT.

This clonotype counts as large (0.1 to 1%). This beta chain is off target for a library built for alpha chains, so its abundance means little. CDR3 sequence reads: CASSYFHNEQFF. The DNA of the CDR3 is TGTGCCAGCAGTTACTTCCACAATGAGCAGTTCTTC. The chain is built from TRBV28 and TRBJ2-1; the D is unclear. The CDR3 runs to 12 residues. Deletions cut 4 bases from V and 5 bases from J, with 6 bases between. CDR1 and CDR2 (germline): MDHEN, SYDVKM.

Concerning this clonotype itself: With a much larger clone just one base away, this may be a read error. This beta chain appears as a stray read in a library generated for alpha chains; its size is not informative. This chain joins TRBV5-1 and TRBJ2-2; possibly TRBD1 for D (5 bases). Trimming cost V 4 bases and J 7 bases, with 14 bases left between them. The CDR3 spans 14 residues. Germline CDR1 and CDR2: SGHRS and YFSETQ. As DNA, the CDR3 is TGCGCCAGCAGCATGGACATCGAAGGCGGGGAGCTGTTTTTT. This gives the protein CASSMDIEGGELFF.

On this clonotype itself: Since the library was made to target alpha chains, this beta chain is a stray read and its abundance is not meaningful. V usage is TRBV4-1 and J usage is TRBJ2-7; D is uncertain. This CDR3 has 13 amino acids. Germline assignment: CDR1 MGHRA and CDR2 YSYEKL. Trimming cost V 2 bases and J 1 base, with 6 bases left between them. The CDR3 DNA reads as TGCGCCAGCAGCCAACTCCGGTCCTACGAGCAGTACTTC. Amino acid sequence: CASSQLRSYEQYF.

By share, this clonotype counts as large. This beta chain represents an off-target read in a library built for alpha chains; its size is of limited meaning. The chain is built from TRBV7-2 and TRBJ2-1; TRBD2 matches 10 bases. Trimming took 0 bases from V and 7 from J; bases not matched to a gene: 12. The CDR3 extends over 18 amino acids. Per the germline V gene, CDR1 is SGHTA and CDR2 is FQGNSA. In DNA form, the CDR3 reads TGTGCCAGCAGCTTAGCGCTAGCGGGAGTGCCCTTTGGGAATGAGCAGTTCTTC. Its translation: CASSLALAGVPFGNEQFF.